The 25 T cell receptor beta chains given below trace back to one sample, sequenced in a study of blood T cell repertoires in COVID-19. Sequenced by immunoSEQ multiplex PCR; TCRdb stores in-frame clones only, minus some. This sample yields some 150,000 clones, of which roughly 76% are seen a single time; 9% belongs to the top ten. The specimen was peripheral blood. These receptors were obtained from a woman in her fifties or sixties with active or convalescent COVID-19.

This sequence joins TRBV5-1 and TRBJ2-3; TRBD2 agrees at 9 bases. The CDR3 runs 16 residues. Germline loops: CDR1 SGHRS, CDR2 YFSETQ. V was clipped by 3 bases and J by 1 base; unmatched bases: 6. CDR3 region: CASSSRLADRTDTQYF. The CDR3 DNA is TGCGCCAGCAGCTCTCGACTAGCGGATCGCACAGATACGCAGTATTTT.

The chain joins TRBV7-2 to TRBJ2-1, with 10 bases aligning to TRBD2. This CDR3 contains 15 residues. CDR1 is SGHTA, CDR2 FQGNSA, per germline. J lost 4 bases, V lost 6 bases, and 6 bases had no gene match. CDR3 region: CASRSSGGAYNEQFF. The CDR3 coding sequence is TGTGCCAGCAGATCCAGCGGGGGGGCATACAATGAGCAGTTCTTC.

This rearrangement joins TRBV2 to TRBJ2-7; D not resolved. This CDR3 has 15 residues. CDR1 and CDR2 from the germline V gene are SNHLY and FYNNEI. Trimming removed 7 bases at V and 2 bases at J, with 18 bases between. CDR3 protein: CASNGRVGPPYEQYF. The DNA for the CDR3 is TGTGCCAGCAATGGTCGGGTAGGTCCCCCCTACGAGCAGTACTTC.

The chain uses TRBV12-3 or TRBV12-4 and TRBJ1-3; D is unclear. Trimming cost V 5 bases and J 0 bases, with 5 bases left between them. CDR3 size: 13 residues. The CDR3 DNA is TGTGCCAGCAGTCCCAACTCTGGAAACACCATATATTTT. Its protein product is CASSPNSGNTIYF.

This sequence joins TRBV11-1 and TRBJ1-2; D is ambiguous. V was trimmed by 1 base and J by 7 bases, leaving 10 bases between them. Germline CDR1 is SGHAT and CDR2 is FQDESV (reference sequence). The CDR3 covers 13 residues. This chain's CDR3 is CASSLGPGGGYTF. The CDR3 nucleotides read TGTGCCAGCAGCTTAGGTCCTGGCGGTGGCTACACCTTC.

The chain couples TRBV4-2 to TRBJ1-2; TRBD1 agrees at 9 bases. The CDR3 loop spans 13 amino acids. J was trimmed by 8 bases and V by 3 bases; bases with no gene match: 4. Germline-derived CDR1 and CDR2 are LGHNA and YNFKEQ. The DNA for the CDR3 is TGTGCCAGCAGCCACGAGGACAGGGGAGGCTACACCTTC. Translated: CASSHEDRGGYTF.

This chain connects TRBV9 to TRBJ1-6, with TRBD1 matching 9 bases. Per germline, CDR1 SGDLS and CDR2 YYNGEE. V shed 3 bases and J 6 bases; nucleotides not matched to a gene: 4. The CDR3 is 15 amino acids. In DNA, the CDR3 is TGTGCCAGCAGCGCCGGGACAGGGATTAATTCACCCCTCCACTTT. It specifies CASSAGTGINSPLHF.

The genes are TRBV3-1 (or the pseudogene TRBV3-2) and TRBJ1-2; a possible D gene is TRBD1 (6 bases). The CDR3 is 17 amino acids. V was cut by 0 bases and J by 2 bases, with 16 bases left in between. Per the germline V gene, CDR1 is LGHDT and CDR2 is YNNKEL (reference sequence). The CDR3 sequence is CASSQDFRLQGNYGYTF. The CDR3 nucleotides are TGTGCCAGCAGCCAAGATTTTCGGTTGCAGGGGAACTATGGCTACACCTTC.

The chain recombines TRBV11-2 with TRBJ1-1; D perhaps matches TRBD1 (5 bases). Germline lookup yields CDR1 SGHAT and CDR2 FQNNGV. V gave up 1 base and J gave up 4 bases, with 10 bases separating them. The CDR3 covers 14 residues. The CDR3 nucleotides are TGTGCCAGCAGCTTAGGTAGGGGCAGCACTGAAGCTTTCTTT. Protein: CASSLGRGSTEAFF.

The chain combines TRBV24-1 with TRBJ2-1; TRBD2 matches at 11 bases. The germline gives CDR1 KGHDR, CDR2 SFDVKD. After removal of 3 bases from V and 6 bases from J, the junction contained 6 bases not matched to a gene. CDR3 length: 16 amino acids. CDR3 bases: TGTGCCACCAGTGATGCGACTAGCGGGGCGTTCAATGAGCAGTTCTTC. This sequence encodes CATSDATSGAFNEQFF.

As DNA, the CDR3 is TGTGCCACCAGCCTTATATTCGGGGAGCTGTTTTTT. As protein: CATSLIFGELFF. This chain links TRBV15 with TRBJ2-2; D ambiguous. V was cut by 5 bases and J by 7 bases, with 8 bases left in between. Germline V gene data show CDR1 as LNHNV and CDR2 as YYDKDF (reference sequence). This CDR3 comprises 12 residues.

The J gene is TRBJ2-7, the V gene TRBV6-4; 11 nucleotides line up with TRBD1. The junction had 4 bases not matched to a gene; V was cut back by 5 bases and J by 4 bases. The CDR3 totals 14 residues. Germline CDR1 MRHNA, CDR2 SNTAGT. The CDR3 is CASSRGDRGYEQYF. The CDR3 bases are TGTGCCAGCAGTCGGGGGGACAGGGGGTACGAGCAGTACTTC.

The rearrangement uses TRBV9 and TRBJ2-2; possibly TRBD2 for D (6 bases). Trimming took 1 base from V and 3 from J, leaving 10 bases between them. Germline lookup yields CDR1 SGDLS and CDR2 YYNGEE. The CDR3 is 15 residues long. The CDR3 loop is CASSVRGDYTGELFF. The CDR3 coding sequence is TGTGCCAGCAGCGTACGCGGGGACTACACCGGGGAGCTGTTTTTT.

This clone was recorded only once. The gene calls are TRBV5-1 and TRBJ2-2; TRBD2 is a possible D gene (6 bases). Trimming removed 4 bases from V and 0 bases from J, with 13 bases in between. Germline V gene sequence: CDR1 SGHRS, CDR2 YFSETQ. This CDR3 has 16 residues. The CDR3 spells CASSVAAGANTGELFF. The CDR3 DNA is TGCGCCAGCAGCGTTGCAGCGGGCGCGAACACCGGGGAGCTGTTTTTT.

The genes are TRBV7-3 and TRBJ2-3; D is unresolved. Germline V gene data show CDR1 as SGHTA and CDR2 as FQGTGA. V was clipped by 0 bases and J by 1 base, with 20 bases between them. This CDR3 is built from 19 residues. As DNA, the CDR3 is TGTGCCAGCAGCTTAACGACCTCAATCGGTGGTACAGGCACAGATACGCAGTATTTT. The encoded protein is CASSLTTSIGGTGTDTQYF. The full variable domain, rest sourced from reference TRBV7-3 and TRBJ2-3, is GAGVSQTPSNKVTEKGKYVELRCDPISGHTALYWYRQSLGQGPEFLIYFQGTGAADDSGLPNDRFFAVRPEGSVSTLKIQRTERGDSAVYLCASSLTTSIGGTGTDTQYFGPGTRLTVL.

The chain has TRBV5-1 and TRBJ1-1, with D perhaps matching TRBD1 (5 bases). CDR1 SGHRS and CDR2 YFSETQ come from the germline V gene. This CDR3 has 14 residues. Trimming shortened V by 2 bases and J by 0 bases, and 8 bases separated the two germline ends. CDR3 nucleotide sequence: TGCGCCAGCAGCTTCCCAGGGTTGAACACTGAAGCTTTCTTT. Amino acid sequence: CASSFPGLNTEAFF.

This rearrangement joins TRBV14 to TRBJ2-4; 8 nucleotides align to TRBD1. Trimming took 0 bases from V and 7 from J; bases not matched to a gene: 5. This CDR3 contains 15 residues. Germline assignment: CDR1 SGHDN and CDR2 FVKESK. The CDR3 loop is CASSQDQGAANIQYF. The DNA for the CDR3 is TGTGCCAGCAGCCAAGATCAGGGGGCGGCGAACATTCAGTACTTC.

This clone was seen only a few times. V and J are TRBV7-9 and TRBJ1-5, with 7 bases matching TRBD1. The germline CDR1 and CDR2 sequences are SEHNR and FQNEAQ (reference sequence). The CDR3 totals 14 residues. J gave up 6 bases and V 1 base, and 3 bases lay outside the gene matches. CDR3 loop: CASSLDRGGQPQHF. The CDR3 bases are TGTGCCAGCAGCTTAGACAGGGGAGGTCAGCCCCAGCATTTT.

This rearrangement joins TRBV18 to TRBJ1-2; TRBD1 aligns across 10 bases. CDR1 KGHSH and CDR2 LQKENI come from the germline V gene. With 3 bases clipped from V and 6 bases from J, the junction kept 4 bases outside the gene matches. This CDR3 has 14 amino acids. CDR3: CASSPQGQGNGYTF. CDR3 in DNA: TGTGCCAGCTCACCCCAGGGACAGGGGAATGGCTACACCTTC.

The chain combines TRBV6-5 with TRBJ2-3, with 7 bases identical to TRBD1. J lost 4 bases, V lost 5 bases, and 9 bases had no gene match. Germline V gene lookup returns CDR1 MNHEY and CDR2 SVGAGI. This CDR3 has 15 residues. The CDR3 region has the DNA TGTGCCAGCAGTACCGTGACAGGGAGCGCAGATACGCAGTATTTT. Protein product: CASSTVTGSADTQYF.

This chain connects TRBV2 to TRBJ2-5; 7 bases align to TRBD2. Germline CDR1 reads SNHLY; CDR2 reads FYNNEI. This CDR3 is 11 amino acids long. With V trimmed by 9 bases and J by 3 bases, 1 base remained unmatched. CDR3: CARGLKETQYF. DNA for the CDR3: TGTGCCAGGGGACTAAAAGAGACCCAGTACTTC.

The chain links TRBV3-1 (or the pseudogene TRBV3-2) to TRBJ2-7; TRBD1 might be the D (5 bases). Trimming removed 2 bases at V and 5 bases at J, with 7 bases between. In germline, CDR1 is LGHDT, CDR2 YNNKEL (reference sequence). The CDR3 has 12 residues. CDR3 coding DNA: TGTGCCAGCAGCCAATGGGGCGACGAGCAGTACTTC. Translating it yields CASSQWGDEQYF.

This clone was detected only a few times. The CDR3 DNA reads as TGTGCCAGCAGTTACTCGACAGGGAAGGGGTTTAATGAGCAGTTCTTC. Translation gives CASSYSTGKGFNEQFF. The chain is built from TRBV6-5 and TRBJ2-1; the match to TRBD1 covers 7 bases. Germline values: CDR1 MNHEY, CDR2 SVGAGI. Losses at the gene ends were 0 bases for V and 7 bases for J; bases not matched to a gene: 9. The CDR3 sequence is 16 residues long.

The chain links TRBV28 to TRBJ2-2, with TRBD1 identical over 7 bases. The trim removed 8 bases at V and 4 bases at J, leaving 7 bases unmatched. The CDR3 sequence is 14 residues long. Germline V gene data show CDR1 as MDHEN and CDR2 as SYDVKM. The CDR3 DNA reads as TGTGCCAGCGCTCAAACAGGGGTCACCGGGGAGCTGTTTTTT. Protein sequence: CASAQTGVTGELFF.

As concerns this clone: The junction departs from germline at one end; a sequencing error may be responsible. The chain employs TRBV7-9 and TRBJ2-5, with 11 positions matching TRBD2. The CDR3 loop spans 16 amino acids. The germline CDR1 and CDR2 sequences are SEHNR and FQNEAQ (reference sequence). The CDR3 reads CASSLLGTSGQESQYF. The CDR3 DNA sequence: TGTGCCAGCAGCCTCTTAGGGACTAGCGGACAAGAGTCCCAGTACTTC. The complete variable domain, with remaining parts taken from reference TRBV7-9 and TRBJ2-5, reads DTGVSQNPRHKITKRGQNVTFRCDPISEHNRLYWYRQTLGQGPEFLTYFQNEAQLEKSRLLSDRFSAERPKGSFSTLEIQRTEQGDSAMYLCASSLLGTSGQESQYFGPGTRLLVL.